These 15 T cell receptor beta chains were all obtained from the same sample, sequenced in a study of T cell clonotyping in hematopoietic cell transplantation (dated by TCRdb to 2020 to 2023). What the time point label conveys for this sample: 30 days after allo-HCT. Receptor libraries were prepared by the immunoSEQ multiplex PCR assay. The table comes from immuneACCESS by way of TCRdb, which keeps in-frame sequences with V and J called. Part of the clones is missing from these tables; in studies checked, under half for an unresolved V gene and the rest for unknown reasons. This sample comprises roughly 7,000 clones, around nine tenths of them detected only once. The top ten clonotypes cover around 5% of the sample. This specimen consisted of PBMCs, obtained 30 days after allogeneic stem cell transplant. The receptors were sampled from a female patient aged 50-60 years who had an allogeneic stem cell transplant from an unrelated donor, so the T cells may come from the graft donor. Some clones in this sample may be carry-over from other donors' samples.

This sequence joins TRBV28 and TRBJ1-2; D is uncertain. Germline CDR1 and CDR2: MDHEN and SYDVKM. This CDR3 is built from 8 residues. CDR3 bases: TGTGACGTAGGGGGCTACACCTTC. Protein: CDVGGYTF.

Written as DNA, the CDR3 is TGTGCCAGCAGGGCAGGGGTAGGCTACACCTTC. This encodes CASRAGVGYTF. This sequence joins TRBV28 and TRBJ1-2; D is perhaps TRBD1 (6 bases). Germline CDR1 MDHEN, CDR2 SYDVKM. The CDR3 spans 11 residues. Deletions cut 6 bases from V and 8 bases from J, with 10 bases between.

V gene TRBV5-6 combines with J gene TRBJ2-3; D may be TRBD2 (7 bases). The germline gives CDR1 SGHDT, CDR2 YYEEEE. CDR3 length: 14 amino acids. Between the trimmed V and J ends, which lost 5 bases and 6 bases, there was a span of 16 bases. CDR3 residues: CASRAGLGGDTQYF. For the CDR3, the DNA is TGTGCCAGCAGGGCCGGACTAGGGGGTGATACGCAGTATTTT.

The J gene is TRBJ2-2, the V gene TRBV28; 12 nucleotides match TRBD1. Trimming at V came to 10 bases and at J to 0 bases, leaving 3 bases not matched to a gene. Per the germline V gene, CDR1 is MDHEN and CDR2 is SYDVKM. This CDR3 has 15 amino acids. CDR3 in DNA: TGTGCCACGGGACAGGGGGCCGCGAACACCGGGGAGCTGTTTTTT. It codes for CATGQGAANTGELFF.

The CDR3: CASQGVGNTGELFF. The CDR3 nucleotides are TGCGCCAGCCAAGGAGTAGGGAACACCGGGGAGCTGTTTTTT. The chain combines TRBV5-1 with TRBJ2-2, with D unresolved. This CDR3 spans 14 amino acids. Germline V gives CDR1 SGHRS, CDR2 YFSETQ. Between the trimmed V and J ends, which lost 7 bases and 1 base, there was a span of 11 bases.

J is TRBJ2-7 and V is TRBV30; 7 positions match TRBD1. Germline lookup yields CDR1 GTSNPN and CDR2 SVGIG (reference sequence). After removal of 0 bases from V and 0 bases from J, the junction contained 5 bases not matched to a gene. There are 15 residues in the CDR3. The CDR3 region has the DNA TGTGCCTGGAGTGTACGGTACAGGGGCTCCTACGAGCAGTACTTC. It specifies CAWSVRYRGSYEQYF.

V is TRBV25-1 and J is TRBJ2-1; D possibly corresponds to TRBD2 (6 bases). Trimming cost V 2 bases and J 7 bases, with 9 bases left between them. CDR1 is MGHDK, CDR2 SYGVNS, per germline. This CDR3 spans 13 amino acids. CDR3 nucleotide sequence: TGTGCCAGCAGTGAAGTCAGCGGGAATGAGCAGTTCTTC. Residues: CASSEVSGNEQFF. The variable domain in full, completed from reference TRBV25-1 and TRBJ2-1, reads EADIYQTPRYLVIGTGKKITLECSQTMGHDKMYWYQQDPGMELHLIHYSYGVNSTEKGDLSSESTVSRIRTEHFPLTLESARPSHTSQYLCASSEVSGNEQFFGPGTRLTVL.

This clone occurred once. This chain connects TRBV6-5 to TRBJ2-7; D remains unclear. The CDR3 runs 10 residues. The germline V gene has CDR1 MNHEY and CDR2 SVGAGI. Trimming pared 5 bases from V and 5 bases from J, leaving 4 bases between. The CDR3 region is CASSEDEQYV. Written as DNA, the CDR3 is TGTGCCAGCAGTGAAGACGAGCAGTACGTC.

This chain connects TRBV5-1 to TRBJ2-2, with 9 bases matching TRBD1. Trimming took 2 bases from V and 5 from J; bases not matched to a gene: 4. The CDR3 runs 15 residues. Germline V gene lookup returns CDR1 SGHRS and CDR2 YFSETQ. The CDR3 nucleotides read TGCGCCAGCAGCTTTTTGACAGGGGGAACCGGGGAGCTGTTTTTT. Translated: CASSFLTGGTGELFF.

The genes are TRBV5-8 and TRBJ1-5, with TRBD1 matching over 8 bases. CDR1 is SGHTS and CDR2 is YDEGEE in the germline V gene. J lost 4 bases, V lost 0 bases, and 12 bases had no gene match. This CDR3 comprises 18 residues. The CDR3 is CASSLVGLLGQGNQPQHF. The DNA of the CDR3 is TGTGCCAGCAGCTTGGTAGGTTTGCTAGGACAGGGTAATCAGCCCCAGCATTTT.

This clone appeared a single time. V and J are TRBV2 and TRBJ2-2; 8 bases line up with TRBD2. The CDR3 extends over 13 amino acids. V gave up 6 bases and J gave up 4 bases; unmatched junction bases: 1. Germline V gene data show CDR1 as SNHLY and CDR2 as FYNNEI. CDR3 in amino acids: CASRLAGTGELFF. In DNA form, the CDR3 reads TGTGCCAGCAGGCTAGCGGGCACCGGGGAGCTGTTTTTT.

The CDR3 nucleotides are TGTGCCAGCAGCCATTACACAGATACGCAGTATTTT. Its protein is CASSHYTDTQYF. The V call is TRBV14, the J call TRBJ2-3; D not certain. The CDR3 consists of 12 residues. Germline V gene sequence: CDR1 SGHDN, CDR2 FVKESK. Between the trimmed V and J ends, which lost 3 bases and 2 bases, there was a span of 3 bases.

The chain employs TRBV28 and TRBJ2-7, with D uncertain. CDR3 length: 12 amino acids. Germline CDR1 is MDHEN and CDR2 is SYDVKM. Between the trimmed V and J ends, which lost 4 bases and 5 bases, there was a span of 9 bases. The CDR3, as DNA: TGTGCCAGCAGTTACTTAGTTCACGAGCAGTACTTC. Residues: CASSYLVHEQYF.

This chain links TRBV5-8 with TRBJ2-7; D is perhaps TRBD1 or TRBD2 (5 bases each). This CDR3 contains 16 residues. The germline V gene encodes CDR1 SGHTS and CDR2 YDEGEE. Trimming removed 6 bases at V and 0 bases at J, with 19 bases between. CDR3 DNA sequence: TGTGCCAGCACCCCGGGACCTAAGGATTACTCCTACGAGCAGTACTTC. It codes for CASTPGPKDYSYEQYF. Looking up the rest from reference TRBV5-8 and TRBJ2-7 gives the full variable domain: EAGVTQSPTHLIKTRGQQATLRCSPISGHTSVYWYQQALGLGLQFLLWYDEGEERNRGNFPPRFSGRQFPNYSSELNVNALELEDSALYLCASTPGPKDYSYEQYFGPGTRLTVT.

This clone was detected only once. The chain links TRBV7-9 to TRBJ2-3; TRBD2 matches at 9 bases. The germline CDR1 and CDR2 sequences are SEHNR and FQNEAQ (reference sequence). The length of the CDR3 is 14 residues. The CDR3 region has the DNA TGTGACGCGGGGGGGGCAGAGTCTAAGCCTACGCAGTATTTT. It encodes CDAGGAESKPTQYF.